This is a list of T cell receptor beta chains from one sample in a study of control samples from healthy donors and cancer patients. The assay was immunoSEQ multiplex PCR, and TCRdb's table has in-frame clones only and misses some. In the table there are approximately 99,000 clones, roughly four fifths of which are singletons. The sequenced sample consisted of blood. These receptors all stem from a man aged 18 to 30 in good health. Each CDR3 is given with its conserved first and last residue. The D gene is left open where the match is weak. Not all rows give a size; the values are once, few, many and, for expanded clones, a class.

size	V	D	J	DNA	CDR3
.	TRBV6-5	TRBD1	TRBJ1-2	TGTGCCAGCAGCCAAACCTTCGACAGGGTTGGTGGCTACACCTTC	CASSQTFDRVGGYTF
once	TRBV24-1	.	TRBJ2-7	TGTGCCACCGGAAGGGCATTGACCTACGAGCAGTACTTC	CATGRALTYEQYF
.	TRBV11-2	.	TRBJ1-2	TGTGCCAGCGCCCCAGGGCCCTATGGCTACACCTTC	CASAPGPYGYTF
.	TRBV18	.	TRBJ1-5	TGTGCCAGCTCACCGGCAGGGGTAGGGCTGGGCGAGCCCCAGCATTTT	CASSPAGVGLGEPQHF
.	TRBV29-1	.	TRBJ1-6	TGCAGCGTTGGAGAGGGGTTAAGCTCACCCCTCCACTTT	CSVGEGLSSPLHF
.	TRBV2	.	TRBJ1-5	TGTGCCAGTAGGTACAGACCCAATCAGCCCCAGCATTTT	CASRYRPNQPQHF
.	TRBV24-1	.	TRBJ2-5	TGTGCCACCAGTGACTCTGGTCTCGAAGAGACCCAGTACTTC	CATSDSGLEETQYF
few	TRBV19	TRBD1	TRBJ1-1	TGTGCCAGTAGTAGGACAGGGAGGACTGAAGCTTTCTTT	CASSRTGRTEAFF
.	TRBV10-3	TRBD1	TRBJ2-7	TGTGCCATCAGTGGTGACAGGGGTACCTACGAGCAGTACTTC	CAISGDRGTYEQYF
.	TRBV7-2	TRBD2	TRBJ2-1	TGTGCCAGCAGCCTCCTAGCGGGGGGGCCCAATGAGCAGTTCTTC	CASSLLAGGPNEQFF
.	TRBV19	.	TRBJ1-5	TGTGCCAGTAGTATAGGACAGGTCAATCAGCCCCAGCATTTT	CASSIGQVNQPQHF
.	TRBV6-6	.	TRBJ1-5	TGTGCCAGCGGGACTGTGTCTAATCAGCCCCAGCATTTT	CASGTVSNQPQHF
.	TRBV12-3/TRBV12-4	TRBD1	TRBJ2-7	TGTGCCAGCAGGCCACAGGGGTACGAGCAGTACTTC	CASRPQGYEQYF
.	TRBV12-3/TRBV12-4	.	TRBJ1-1	TGTGCCAGCAGTTTTTATAGTAGCACTGAAGCTTTCTTT	CASSFYSSTEAFF
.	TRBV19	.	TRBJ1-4	TGTGCCAGTAGTATTCCCGCAGGAACTAATGAAAAACTGTTTTTT	CASSIPAGTNEKLFF
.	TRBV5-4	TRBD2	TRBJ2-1	TGTGCCAGCAGCTTGACCGGGGGGGGCGTCAGAAACAATGAGCAGTTCTTC	CASSLTGGGVRNNEQFF